The TCR beta chain under discussion was sequenced for a study of cytomegalovirus exposure and HLA in healthy donors. General study findings and limits: Follow-up analysis later connected one missense variant in DCLRE1C with trimming of TCR beta V- and J-genes. An analysis that was carried out later associated fewer than 20,000 TCR beta sequences with HLA alleles at 0.05 false discovery rate.

This clone was observed a single time. Its specificity is unknown. PCR used 60 Vbeta primers and 13 Jbeta primers. The data were produced by immunoSEQ multiplex PCR, yet TCRdb's version contains in-frame clones alone and is incomplete. The sample lists 100,000 to 130,000 clones; about 81% were seen once. The TCR comes from a man aged 25 to 40 in good health and CMV-seropositive. The sample comprised PBMCs.

Here the CDR3 reads CASTGELDTEAFF. In DNA form, the CDR3 reads TGTGCCAGCACGGGGGAGTTAGACACTGAAGCTTTCTTT. This rearrangement joins TRBV6-5 to TRBJ1-1; the D gene is possibly TRBD1 (5 bases). Germline lookup yields CDR1 MNHEY and CDR2 SVGAGI. The CDR3 totals 13 residues. V was trimmed by 7 bases and J by 3 bases, leaving 12 bases between them.